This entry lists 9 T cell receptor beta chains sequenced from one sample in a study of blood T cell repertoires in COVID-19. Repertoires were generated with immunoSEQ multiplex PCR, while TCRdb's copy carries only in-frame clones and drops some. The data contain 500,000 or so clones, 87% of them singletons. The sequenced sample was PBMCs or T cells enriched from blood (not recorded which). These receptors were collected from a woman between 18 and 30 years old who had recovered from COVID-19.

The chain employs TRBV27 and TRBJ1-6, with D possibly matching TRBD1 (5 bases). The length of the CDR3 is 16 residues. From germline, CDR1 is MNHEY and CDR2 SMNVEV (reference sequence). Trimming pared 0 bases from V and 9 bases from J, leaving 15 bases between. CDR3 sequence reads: CASSLSSGNRGSPLHF. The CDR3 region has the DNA TGTGCCAGCAGTTTATCCTCAGGGAATAGAGGTTCACCCCTCCACTTT.

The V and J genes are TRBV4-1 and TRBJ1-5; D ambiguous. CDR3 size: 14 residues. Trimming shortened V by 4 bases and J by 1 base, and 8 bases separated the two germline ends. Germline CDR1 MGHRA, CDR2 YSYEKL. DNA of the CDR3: TGCGCCAGCAGCCCGGCGAGGAGCAATCAGCCCCAGCATTTT. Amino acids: CASSPARSNQPQHF.

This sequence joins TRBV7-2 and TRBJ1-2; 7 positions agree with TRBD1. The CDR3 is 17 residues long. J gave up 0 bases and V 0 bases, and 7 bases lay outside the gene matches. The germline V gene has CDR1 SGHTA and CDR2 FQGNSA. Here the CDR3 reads CASSLADQGGTNYGYTF. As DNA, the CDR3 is TGTGCCAGCAGCTTAGCGGACCAGGGGGGAACTAACTATGGCTACACCTTC.

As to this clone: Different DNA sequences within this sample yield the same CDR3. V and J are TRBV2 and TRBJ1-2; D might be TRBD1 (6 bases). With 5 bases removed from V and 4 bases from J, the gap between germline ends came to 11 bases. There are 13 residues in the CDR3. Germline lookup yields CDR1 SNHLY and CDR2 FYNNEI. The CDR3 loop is CASSTDRFYGYTF. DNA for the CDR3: TGTGCCAGCAGTACGGACAGATTCTATGGCTACACCTTC.

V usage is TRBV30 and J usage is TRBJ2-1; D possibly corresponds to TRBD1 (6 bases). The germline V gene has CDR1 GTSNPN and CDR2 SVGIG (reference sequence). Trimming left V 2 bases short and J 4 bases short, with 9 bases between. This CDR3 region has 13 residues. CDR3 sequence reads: CAWSQDSYNEQFF. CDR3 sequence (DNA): TGTGCCTGGAGTCAGGACAGTTACAATGAGCAGTTCTTC.

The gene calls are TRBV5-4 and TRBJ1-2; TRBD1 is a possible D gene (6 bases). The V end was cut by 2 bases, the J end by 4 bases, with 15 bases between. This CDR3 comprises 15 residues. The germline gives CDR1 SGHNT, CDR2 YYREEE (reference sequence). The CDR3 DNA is TGTGCCAGCAGCTTTACGACGGACAGCGTCTATGGCTACACCTTC. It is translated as CASSFTTDSVYGYTF.

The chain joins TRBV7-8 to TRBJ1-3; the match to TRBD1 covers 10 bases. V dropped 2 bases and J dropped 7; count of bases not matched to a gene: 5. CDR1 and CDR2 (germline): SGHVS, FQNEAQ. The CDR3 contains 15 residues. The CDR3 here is CASSLSGTGANTIYF. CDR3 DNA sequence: TGTGCCAGCAGCTTATCTGGGACAGGGGCCAACACCATATATTTT. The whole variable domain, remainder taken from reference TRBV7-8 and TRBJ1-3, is GAGVSQSPRYKVAKRGQDVALRCDPISGHVSLFWYQQALGQGPEFLTYFQNEAQLDKSGLPSDRFFAERPEGSVSTLKIQRTQQEDSAVYLCASSLSGTGANTIYFGEGSWLTVV.

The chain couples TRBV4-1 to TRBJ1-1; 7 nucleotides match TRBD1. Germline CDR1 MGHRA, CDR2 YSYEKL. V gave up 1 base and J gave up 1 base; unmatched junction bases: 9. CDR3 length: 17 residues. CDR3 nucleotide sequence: TGCGCCAGCAGCCAAGTGGGACAGAAGGTCGGGAACACTGAAGCTTTCTTT. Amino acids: CASSQVGQKVGNTEAFF.

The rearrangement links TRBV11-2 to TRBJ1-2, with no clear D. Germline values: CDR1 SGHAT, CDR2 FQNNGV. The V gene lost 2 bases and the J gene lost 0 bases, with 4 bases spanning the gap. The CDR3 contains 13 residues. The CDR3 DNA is TGTGCCAGCAGCTTAACAACTAACTATGGCTACACCTTC. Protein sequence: CASSLTTNYGYTF.